This TCR beta chain was captured in a study of T-cell reconstitution after alpha-beta-depleted transplantation in children. General study findings and limits: One year after transplant, T-cell counts and diversity came mostly from newly produced T cells. Several hundred expanded graft clones reportedly gave rise to the alpha-beta T cells present about two months after transplant. High day-60 TCRbeta diversity in some patients came from surviving recipient T cells and thymic progenitors.

Researchers prepared the TCRbeta library using unique molecular identifiers, the study reports. TCRdb reprocessed the PCR reads via MiXCR and lists one record per CDR3 protein. This sample has 200,000 to 300,000 distinct CDR3 sequences; under 9.5% occur once, and the top ten carry roughly 5.8%. This CDR3 spans 14 amino acids. Trimming removed 1 base from V and 6 bases from J, with 9 bases in between. Germline CDR1 and CDR2: MNHNS and SASEGT. This clonotype showed up many times. Its antigen is not known. J is TRBJ2-2 and V is TRBV6-1; a possible D gene is TRBD1 (5 bases). The sequences come from PBMCs, mostly from graft donor cells, collected 180 days after TCRalphabeta/CD19-depleted stem cell transplant. The sequence came from a male patient between 5 and 17 years old who had a stem cell transplant for acute lymphoblastic leukemia, so the T cells may come from the graft donor. CDR3 in DNA: TGTGCCAGCAGTGAAGTAGGGGTACCCGGGGAGCTGTTTTTT. Its protein product is CASSEVGVPGELFF.